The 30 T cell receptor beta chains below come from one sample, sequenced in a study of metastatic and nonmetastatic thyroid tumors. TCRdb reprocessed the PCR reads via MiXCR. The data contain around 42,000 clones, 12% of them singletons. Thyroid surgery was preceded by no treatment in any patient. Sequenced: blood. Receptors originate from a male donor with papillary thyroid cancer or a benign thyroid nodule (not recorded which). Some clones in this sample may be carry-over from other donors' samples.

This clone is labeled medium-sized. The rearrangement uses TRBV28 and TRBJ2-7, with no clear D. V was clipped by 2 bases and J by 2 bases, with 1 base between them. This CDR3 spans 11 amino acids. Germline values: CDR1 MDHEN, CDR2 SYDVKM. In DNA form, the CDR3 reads TGTGCCAGCAGTTTAACCTACGAGCAGTACTTC. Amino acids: CASSLTYEQYF.

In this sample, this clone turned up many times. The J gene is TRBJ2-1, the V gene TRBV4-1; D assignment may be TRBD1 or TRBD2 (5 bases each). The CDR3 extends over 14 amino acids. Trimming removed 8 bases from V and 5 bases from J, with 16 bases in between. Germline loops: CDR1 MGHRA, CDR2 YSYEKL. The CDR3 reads CASFTGTPHNEQFF. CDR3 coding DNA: TGCGCCAGCTTTACCGGGACGCCGCACAATGAGCAGTTCTTC.

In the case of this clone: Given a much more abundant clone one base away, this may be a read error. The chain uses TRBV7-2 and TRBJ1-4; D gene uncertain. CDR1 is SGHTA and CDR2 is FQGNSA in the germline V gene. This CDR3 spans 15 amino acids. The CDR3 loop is CASGLFVQDGEKLFF. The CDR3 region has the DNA TGTGCCAGCGGCTTATTTGTCCAGGACGGAGAAAAACTGTTTTTT.

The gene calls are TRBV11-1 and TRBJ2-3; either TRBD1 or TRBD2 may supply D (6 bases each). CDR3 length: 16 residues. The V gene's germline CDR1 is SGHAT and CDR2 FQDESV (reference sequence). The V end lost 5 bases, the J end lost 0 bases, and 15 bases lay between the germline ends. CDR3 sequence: CASSLQGGLSTDTQYF. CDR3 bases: TGTGCCAGCAGCCTACAAGGGGGACTTAGCACAGATACGCAGTATTTT.

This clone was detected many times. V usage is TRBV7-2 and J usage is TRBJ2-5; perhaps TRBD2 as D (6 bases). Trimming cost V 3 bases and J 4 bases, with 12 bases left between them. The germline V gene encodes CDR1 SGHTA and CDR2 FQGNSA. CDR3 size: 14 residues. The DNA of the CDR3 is TGTGCCAGCAGCTTGGGGGGAGTCAGAGAGACCCAGTACTTC. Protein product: CASSLGGVRETQYF.

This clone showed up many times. CDR3 protein: CASSQVVGQGAHEQYF. The CDR3, as DNA: TGCGCCAGCAGCCAAGTCGTAGGACAGGGAGCCCACGAGCAGTACTTC. The chain is built from TRBV4-1 and TRBJ2-7, with 8 bases aligning to TRBD1. Germline V gene sequence: CDR1 MGHRA, CDR2 YSYEKL. Losses at the gene ends were 1 base for V and 5 bases for J; bases not matched to a gene: 10. The CDR3 consists of 16 residues.

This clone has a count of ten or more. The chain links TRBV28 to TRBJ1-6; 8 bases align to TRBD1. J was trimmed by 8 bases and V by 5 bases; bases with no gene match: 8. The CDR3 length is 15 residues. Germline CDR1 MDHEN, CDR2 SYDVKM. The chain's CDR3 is CASSPDREVDSPLHF. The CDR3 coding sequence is TGTGCCAGCAGTCCGGACAGGGAGGTCGATTCACCCCTCCACTTT.

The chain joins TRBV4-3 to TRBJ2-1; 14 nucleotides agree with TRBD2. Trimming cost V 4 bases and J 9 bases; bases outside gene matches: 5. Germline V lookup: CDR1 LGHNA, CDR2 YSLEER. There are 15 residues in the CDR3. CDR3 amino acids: CASSLGTSGRSEQFF. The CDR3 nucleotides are TGCGCCAGCAGCCTCGGGACTAGCGGGAGAAGTGAGCAGTTCTTC.

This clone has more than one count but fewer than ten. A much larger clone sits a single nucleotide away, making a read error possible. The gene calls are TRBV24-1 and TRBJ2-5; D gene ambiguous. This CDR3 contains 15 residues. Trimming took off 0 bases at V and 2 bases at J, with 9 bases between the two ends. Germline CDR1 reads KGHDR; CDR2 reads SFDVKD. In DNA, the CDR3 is TGTGCCACCAGTGATTTGGTGTGCAGACAAGAGACCCAGTACTTC. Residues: CATSDLVCRQETQYF.

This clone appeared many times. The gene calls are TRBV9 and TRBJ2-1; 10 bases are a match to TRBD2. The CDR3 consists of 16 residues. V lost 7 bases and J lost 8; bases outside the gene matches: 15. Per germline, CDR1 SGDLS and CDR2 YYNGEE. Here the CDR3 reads CASGPGTSAQIDEQFF. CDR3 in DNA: TGTGCCAGCGGCCCCGGGACTAGCGCTCAAATTGATGAGCAGTTCTTC. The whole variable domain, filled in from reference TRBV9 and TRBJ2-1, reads DSGVTQTPKHLITATGQRVTLRCSPRSGDLSVYWYQQSLDQGLQFLIQYYNGEERAKGNILERFSAQQFPDLHSELNLSSLELGDSALYFCASGPGTSAQIDEQFFGPGTRLTVL.

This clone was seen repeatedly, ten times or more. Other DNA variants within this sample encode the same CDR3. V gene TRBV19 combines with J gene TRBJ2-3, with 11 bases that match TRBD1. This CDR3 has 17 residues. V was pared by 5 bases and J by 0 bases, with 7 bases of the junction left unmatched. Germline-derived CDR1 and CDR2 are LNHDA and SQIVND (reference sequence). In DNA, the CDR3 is TGTGCCAGTAGTTCCCGGACAGGGGGCCTGAGCACAGATACGCAGTATTTT. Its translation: CASSSRTGGLSTDTQYF. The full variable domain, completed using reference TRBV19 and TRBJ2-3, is DGGITQSPKYLFRKEGQNVTLSCEQNLNHDAMYWYRQDPGQGLRLIYYSQIVNDFQKGDIAEGYSVSREKKESFPLTVTSAQKNPTAFYLCASSSRTGGLSTDTQYFGPGTRLTVL.

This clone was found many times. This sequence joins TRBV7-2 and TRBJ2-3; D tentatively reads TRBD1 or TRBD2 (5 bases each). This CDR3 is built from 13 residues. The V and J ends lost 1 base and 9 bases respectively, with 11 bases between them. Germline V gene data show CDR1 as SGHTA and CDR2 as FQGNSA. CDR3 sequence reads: CASSLGLRDTQYF. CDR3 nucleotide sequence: TGTGCCAGCAGCTTAGGGCTTAGGGACACGCAGTATTTT. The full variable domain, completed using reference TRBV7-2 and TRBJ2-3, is GAGVSQSPSNKVTEKGKDVELRCDPISGHTALYWYRQSLGQGLEFLIYFQGNSAPDKSGLPSDRFSAERTGGSVSTLTIQRTQQEDSAVYLCASSLGLRDTQYFGPGTRLTVL.

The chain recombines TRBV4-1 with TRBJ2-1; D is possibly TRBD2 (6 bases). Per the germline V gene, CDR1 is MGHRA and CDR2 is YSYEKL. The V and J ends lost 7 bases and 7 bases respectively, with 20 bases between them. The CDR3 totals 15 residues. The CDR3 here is CASIPFGLSGNEQFF. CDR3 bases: TGCGCCAGCATCCCCTTCGGACTATCTGGGAATGAGCAGTTCTTC.

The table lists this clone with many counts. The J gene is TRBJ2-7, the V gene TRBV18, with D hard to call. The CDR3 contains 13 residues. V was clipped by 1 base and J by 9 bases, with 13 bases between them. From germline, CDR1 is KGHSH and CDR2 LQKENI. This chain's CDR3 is CASSPQAPLGQYF. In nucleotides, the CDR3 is TGTGCCAGCTCACCACAGGCCCCCTTAGGGCAGTACTTC.

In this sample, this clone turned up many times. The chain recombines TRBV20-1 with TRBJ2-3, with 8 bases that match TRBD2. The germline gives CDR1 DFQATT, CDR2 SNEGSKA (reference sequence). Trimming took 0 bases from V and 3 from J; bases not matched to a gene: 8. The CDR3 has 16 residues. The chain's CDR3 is CSARDLLADGTDTQYF. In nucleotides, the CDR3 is TGCAGTGCTAGAGATCTACTAGCGGATGGAACAGATACGCAGTATTTT.

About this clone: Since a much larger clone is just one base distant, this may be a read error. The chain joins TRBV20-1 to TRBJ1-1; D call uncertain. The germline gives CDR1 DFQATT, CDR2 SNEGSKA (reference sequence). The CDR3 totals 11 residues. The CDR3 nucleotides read TGCAGTGCTTTGGTTAACACTCAAGCTTTCTTT. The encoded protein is CSALVNTQAFF.

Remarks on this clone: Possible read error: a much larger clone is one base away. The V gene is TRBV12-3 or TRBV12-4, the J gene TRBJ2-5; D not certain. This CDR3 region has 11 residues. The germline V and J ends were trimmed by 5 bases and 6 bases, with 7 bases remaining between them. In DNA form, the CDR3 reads TGTGCCAGCAGTGAAACGAAGACCCAGTACTTC. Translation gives CASSETKTQYF.

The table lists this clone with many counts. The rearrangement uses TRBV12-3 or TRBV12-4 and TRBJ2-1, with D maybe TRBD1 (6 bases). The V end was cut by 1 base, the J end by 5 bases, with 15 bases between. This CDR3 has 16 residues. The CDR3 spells CASSLDNRVANNEQFF. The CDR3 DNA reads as TGTGCCAGCAGTTTAGACAACAGGGTTGCGAACAATGAGCAGTTCTTC.

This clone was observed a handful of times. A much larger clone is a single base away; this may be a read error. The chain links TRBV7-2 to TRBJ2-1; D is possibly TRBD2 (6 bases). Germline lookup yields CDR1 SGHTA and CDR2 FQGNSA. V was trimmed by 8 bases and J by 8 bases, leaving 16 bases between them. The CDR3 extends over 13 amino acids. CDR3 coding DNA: TGTGCCAGCGGGGGGACTTTGTACGATGAGCAGTTCTTC. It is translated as CASGGTLYDEQFF.

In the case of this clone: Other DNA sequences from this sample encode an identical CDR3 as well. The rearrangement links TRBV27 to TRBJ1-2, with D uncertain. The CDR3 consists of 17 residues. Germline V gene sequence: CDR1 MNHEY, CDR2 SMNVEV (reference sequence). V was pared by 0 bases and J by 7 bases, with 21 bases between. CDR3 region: CASSLSGLRSLLVGYTF. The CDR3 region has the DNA TGTGCCAGCAGTTTATCAGGGTTGAGGTCTTTGTTAGTTGGCTACACCTTC.

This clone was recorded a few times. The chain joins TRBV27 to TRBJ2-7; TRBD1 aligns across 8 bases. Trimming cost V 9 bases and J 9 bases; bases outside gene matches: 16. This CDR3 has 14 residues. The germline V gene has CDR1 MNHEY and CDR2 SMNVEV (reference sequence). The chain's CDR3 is CASRSGQVAGGQYF. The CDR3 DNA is TGTGCCAGTAGGTCGGGACAGGTGGCGGGTGGGCAGTACTTC.

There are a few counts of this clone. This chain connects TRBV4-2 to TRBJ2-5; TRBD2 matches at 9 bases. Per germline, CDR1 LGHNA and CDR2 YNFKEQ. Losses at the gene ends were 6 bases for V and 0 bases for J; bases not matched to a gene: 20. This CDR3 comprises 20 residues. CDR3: CASSDPPRASGIAYQETQYF. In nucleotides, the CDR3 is TGTGCCAGCAGTGACCCCCCTCGGGCTAGCGGGATAGCGTACCAAGAGACCCAGTACTTC.

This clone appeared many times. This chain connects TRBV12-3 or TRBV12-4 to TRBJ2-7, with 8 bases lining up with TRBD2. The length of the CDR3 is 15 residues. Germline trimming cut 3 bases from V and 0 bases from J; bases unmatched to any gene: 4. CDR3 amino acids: CASSFTGGNSYEQYF. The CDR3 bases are TGTGCCAGCAGTTTCACGGGGGGGAACTCCTACGAGCAGTACTTC.

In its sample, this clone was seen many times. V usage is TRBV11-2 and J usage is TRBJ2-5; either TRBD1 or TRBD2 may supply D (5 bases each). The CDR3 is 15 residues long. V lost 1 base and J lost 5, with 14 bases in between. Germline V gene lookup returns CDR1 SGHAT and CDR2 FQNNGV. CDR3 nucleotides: TGTGCCAGCAGCTTAGTAGGGGACCCCGGGGAGACCCAGTACTTC. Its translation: CASSLVGDPGETQYF.

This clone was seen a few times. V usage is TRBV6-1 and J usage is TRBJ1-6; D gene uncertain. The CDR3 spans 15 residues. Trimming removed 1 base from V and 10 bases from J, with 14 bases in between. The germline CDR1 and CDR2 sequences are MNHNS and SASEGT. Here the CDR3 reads CASSEVAPPRSPLHF. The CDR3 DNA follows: TGTGCCAGCAGTGAAGTAGCGCCCCCGAGATCACCCCTCCACTTT.

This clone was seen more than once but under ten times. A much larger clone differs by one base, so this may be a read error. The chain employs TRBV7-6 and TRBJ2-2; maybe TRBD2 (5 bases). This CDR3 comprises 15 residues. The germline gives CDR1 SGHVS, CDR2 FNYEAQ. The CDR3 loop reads CASSFAGTNNGELFF. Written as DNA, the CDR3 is TGTGCCAGCAGCTTCGCGGGTACGAACAACGGGGAGCTGTTTTTT.

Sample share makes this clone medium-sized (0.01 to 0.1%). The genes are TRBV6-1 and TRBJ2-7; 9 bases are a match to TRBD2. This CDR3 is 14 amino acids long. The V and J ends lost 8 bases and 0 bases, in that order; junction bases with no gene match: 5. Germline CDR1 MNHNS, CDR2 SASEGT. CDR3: CASHSGSVSYEQYF. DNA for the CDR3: TGTGCCAGCCATAGCGGGAGCGTCTCCTACGAGCAGTACTTC.

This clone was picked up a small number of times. Here the CDR3 reads CAWSVTGTPSSGNTIYF. Here the CDR3 DNA reads TGTGCCTGGAGTGTAACCGGGACACCTAGCTCTGGAAACACCATATATTTT. This sequence joins TRBV30 and TRBJ1-3; D is possibly TRBD1 (6 bases). The germline V gene encodes CDR1 GTSNPN and CDR2 SVGIG (reference sequence). V lost 0 bases and J 0 bases, leaving 15 bases between the germline ends. This CDR3 has 17 residues.

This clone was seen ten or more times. CDR3 residues: CASSRGTEQETQYF. CDR3 bases: TGTGCCAGCAGCCGGGGAACAGAACAAGAGACCCAGTACTTC. V is TRBV5-8 and J is TRBJ2-5; a possible D gene is TRBD2 (5 bases). Germline V CDR1 and CDR2: SGHTS, YDEGEE. V lost 4 bases, J lost 2 bases, and 12 bases lay in between. The CDR3 is 14 amino acids.

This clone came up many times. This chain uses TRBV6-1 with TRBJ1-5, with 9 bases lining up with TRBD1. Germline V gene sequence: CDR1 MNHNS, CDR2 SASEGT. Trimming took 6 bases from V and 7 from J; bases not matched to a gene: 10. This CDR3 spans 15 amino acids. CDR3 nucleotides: TGTGCCAGCAGCCCCCAACAGGGGGCGCGACAGCCCCAGCATTTT. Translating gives CASSPQQGARQPQHF.